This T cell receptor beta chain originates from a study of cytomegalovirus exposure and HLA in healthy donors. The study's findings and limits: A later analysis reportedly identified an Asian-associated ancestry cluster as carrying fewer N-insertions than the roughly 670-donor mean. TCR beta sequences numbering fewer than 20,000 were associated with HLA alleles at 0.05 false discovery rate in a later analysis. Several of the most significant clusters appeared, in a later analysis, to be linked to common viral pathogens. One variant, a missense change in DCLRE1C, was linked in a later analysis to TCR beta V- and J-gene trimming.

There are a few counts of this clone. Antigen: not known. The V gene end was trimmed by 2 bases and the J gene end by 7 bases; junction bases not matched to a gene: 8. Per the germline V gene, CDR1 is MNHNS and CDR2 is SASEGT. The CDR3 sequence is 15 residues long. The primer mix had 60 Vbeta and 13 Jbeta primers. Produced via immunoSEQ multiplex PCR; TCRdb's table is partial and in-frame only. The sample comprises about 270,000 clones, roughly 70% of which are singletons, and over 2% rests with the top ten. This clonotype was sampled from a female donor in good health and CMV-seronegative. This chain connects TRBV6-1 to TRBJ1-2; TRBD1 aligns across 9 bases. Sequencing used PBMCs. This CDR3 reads CASSESPWTGAGYTF. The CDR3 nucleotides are TGTGCCAGCAGTGAAAGTCCCTGGACAGGGGCTGGCTACACCTTC.